Listed here are 23 T cell receptor beta chains from one sample, sequenced in a study of T-cell memory formation after mild COVID-19. TCRdb ran MiXCR on the 5' RACE reads and lists one entry per CDR3 protein. The sample includes 130,000 to 150,000 distinct CDR3 sequences, 6% to 6.5% seen only once; the top ten take 2% to 2.5%. The specimen sequenced was PBMCs or a T cell subset sorted from them (not recorded which). The receptors were sampled from an adult woman who had mild COVID-19 (a few samples of this study predate the infection). Cell type and time point are not known.

This clonotype was recorded at least ten times. V is TRBV12-3 or TRBV12-4 and J is TRBJ1-1; D might be TRBD1 (5 bases). Between the trimmed V and J ends, which lost 4 bases and 3 bases, there was a span of 18 bases. CDR3 length equals 16 residues. The DNA for the CDR3 is TGTGCCAGCAGTTCCGGGCCCTCCCGGGGGGACACTGAAGCTTTCTTT. Protein: CASSSGPSRGDTEAFF.

This clonotype was observed a few times. The rearrangement links TRBV18 to TRBJ2-1, with 7 nucleotides matching TRBD1. The germline CDR1 and CDR2 sequences are KGHSH and LQKENI. V lost 4 bases and J lost 1; bases outside the gene matches: 7. CDR3 size: 16 residues. CDR3 residues: CASSLVTGISYNEQFF. CDR3 nucleotide sequence: TGTGCCAGCTCACTAGTGACAGGGATTTCCTACAATGAGCAGTTCTTC.

The V and J genes are TRBV3-1 and TRBJ2-7, with 7 bases lining up with TRBD1. Trimming removed 4 bases from V and 2 bases from J; junction bases left unmatched: 11. The germline CDR1 and CDR2 sequences are LGHDT and YNNKEL (reference sequence). The CDR3 has 16 residues. DNA of the CDR3: TGTGCCAGCAGCCCAGGGGGTAGCGAACTAACCTACGAGCAGTACTTC. Encoded protein: CASSPGGSELTYEQYF.

This clonotype was picked up many times. This chain joins TRBV7-3 and TRBJ2-1; D might be TRBD2 (5 bases). Trimming took off 5 bases at V and 3 bases at J, with 17 bases between the two ends. The germline V gene has CDR1 SGHTA and CDR2 FQGTGA. The CDR3 is 16 residues long. In DNA, the CDR3 is TGTGCCAGCAGCCAAATCCCGGGGTCCCGCTACAATGAGCAGTTCTTC. It is translated as CASSQIPGSRYNEQFF.

This clonotype was recorded at least ten times. J is TRBJ2-3 and V is TRBV6-2 or TRBV6-3, with 7 bases lining up with TRBD2. V lost 2 bases to trimming and J lost 4 bases; unmatched junction nucleotides: 9. The CDR3 runs 16 residues. The germline V gene encodes CDR1 MNHEY and CDR2 SVGEGT. CDR3 loop: CASSYGPGGGPDTQYF. The CDR3 DNA is TGTGCCAGCAGTTACGGACCGGGAGGAGGGCCAGATACGCAGTATTTT.

About this clonotype itself: Relative to the germline gene, one junction end is altered; a read error may explain this. The chain carries TRBV12-3 or TRBV12-4 and TRBJ2-3, with TRBD2 matching over 13 bases. This CDR3 contains 14 residues. DNA for the CDR3: TGTGCAAGCAAGGGACTAGCGGGGCCTTTTACGCAGTATTTT. Amino acid sequence: CASKGLAGPFTQYF.

The table lists this clonotype with a few counts. The chain has TRBV5-4 and TRBJ2-3; 9 bases match TRBD1. Germline assignment: CDR1 SGHNT and CDR2 YYREEE (reference sequence). The V and J ends lost 4 bases and 5 bases, in that order; junction bases with no gene match: 11. The CDR3 covers 16 residues. CDR3 loop: CASSLPMTGGGDTQYF. The CDR3 region has the DNA TGTGCCAGCAGCCTCCCCATGACAGGGGGAGGAGATACGCAGTATTTT.

This clonotype was observed at least ten times. The rearrangement links TRBV5-5 to TRBJ1-5; D is perhaps TRBD1 (5 bases). Germline values: CDR1 SGHKS, CDR2 YYEKEE (reference sequence). The V end was cut by 4 bases, the J end by 0 bases, with 17 bases between. The CDR3 consists of 17 residues. This chain's CDR3 is CASSPLGGDGSNQPQHF. The CDR3, as DNA: TGTGCCAGCAGCCCCTTAGGAGGGGACGGTAGCAATCAGCCCCAGCATTTT.

DNA of the CDR3: TGTGCCAGCAGCTGGGGTCGTAGACAGTTCGCAGATACGCAGTATTTT. Its translation: CASSWGRRQFADTQYF. The chain uses TRBV7-3 and TRBJ2-3; D perhaps matches TRBD1 (5 bases). The CDR3 runs to 16 residues. V lost 4 bases to trimming and J lost 4 bases, with 18 bases between them. From germline, CDR1 is SGHTA and CDR2 FQGTGA.

This clonotype was seen only a few times. The V gene is TRBV12-3 or TRBV12-4, the J gene TRBJ1-6; D is perhaps TRBD1 (5 bases). This CDR3 contains 13 residues. V was cut by 2 bases and J by 14 bases, with 13 bases left in between. This CDR3 is CASSLTGPTTLHF. CDR3 nucleotides: TGTGCCAGCAGTTTAACAGGTCCCACCACCCTCCACTTT.

This clonotype has only a few counts. The CDR3 sequence: CASSVGSSGVGNEQFF. The CDR3 nucleotides are TGTGCCAGCAGCGTGGGGTCTAGCGGGGTCGGTAATGAGCAGTTCTTC. V is TRBV9 and J is TRBJ2-1; 9 bases map to TRBD2. This CDR3 is 16 amino acids long. Unmatched junction bases numbered 10, after V lost 2 bases and J lost 7 bases. Per the germline V gene, CDR1 is SGDLS and CDR2 is YYNGEE. The variable domain in full, with the rest retrieved from reference TRBV9 and TRBJ2-1, is DSGVTQTPKHLITATGQRVTLRCSPRSGDLSVYWYQQSLDQGLQFLIQYYNGEERAKGNILERFSAQQFPDLHSELNLSSLELGDSALYFCASSVGSSGVGNEQFFGPGTRLTVL.

This clonotype was found many times. The chain uses TRBV29-1 and TRBJ2-1, with D perhaps TRBD2 (6 bases). This CDR3 has 12 residues. Germline CDR1 SQVTM, CDR2 ANQGSEA. V lost 8 bases, J lost 3 bases, and 11 bases lay in between. The CDR3 protein is CSTGTLYNEQFF. CDR3 DNA: TGCAGCACCGGGACTCTCTACAATGAGCAGTTCTTC.

This clonotype has ten or more counts. This rearrangement joins TRBV7-4 to TRBJ2-3; possible D gene TRBD1, 6 bases. The germline gives CDR1 SGHVT, CDR2 SQSDAQ. Trimming pared 7 bases from V and 11 bases from J, leaving 16 bases between. CDR3 length: 12 amino acids. The CDR3 reads CASNDRSLGQYF. CDR3 DNA: TGTGCCAGCAACGACAGGAGCTTGGGGCAGTATTTT.

This clonotype was picked up a small number of times. CDR3 nucleotides: TGTGCCACCACCGGGACAGTGAACACTGAAGCTTTCTTT. Amino acids: CATTGTVNTEAFF. V gene TRBV6-2 or TRBV6-3 combines with J gene TRBJ1-1; TRBD1 matches 7 bases. J lost 0 bases, V lost 10 bases, and 5 bases had no gene match. The CDR3 is 13 amino acids. The germline gives CDR1 MNHEY, CDR2 SVGEGT.

Many counts were recorded for this clonotype. The J gene is TRBJ1-1, the V gene TRBV4-1; possibly TRBD1 for D (5 bases). The CDR3 has 15 amino acids. Trimming left V 0 bases short and J 4 bases short, with 12 bases between. Germline CDR1 and CDR2: MGHRA and YSYEKL. DNA of the CDR3: TGCGCCAGCAGCCAAGATCGGGGCGGGGCCACTGAAGCTTTCTTT. Its protein product is CASSQDRGGATEAFF.

This clonotype showed up just a few times. A read error may explain this, as a much larger clone is one base away. This chain uses TRBV11-2 with TRBJ1-5, with D unclear. The CDR3 is 13 amino acids. V lost 0 bases to trimming and J lost 2 bases, with 2 bases between them. Germline V gives CDR1 SGHAT, CDR2 FQNNGV. The DNA of the CDR3 is TGTGCCAGCAGCTTAGAACGCAATCAGCCCCAGCATTTT. This translates into CASSLERNQPQHF. The full variable domain, rest sourced from reference TRBV11-2 and TRBJ1-5, is EAGVAQSPRYKIIEKRQSVAFWCNPISGHATLYWYQQILGQGPKLLIQFQNNGVVDDSQLPKDRFSAERLKGVDSTLKIQPAKLEDSAVYLCASSLERNQPQHFGDGTRLSIL.

This chain connects TRBV27 to TRBJ1-1, with D unresolved. The germline V and J ends were trimmed by 7 bases and 0 bases, with 9 bases remaining between them. The CDR3 runs 13 residues. CDR1 is MNHEY and CDR2 is SMNVEV in the germline V gene (reference sequence). CDR3 amino acids: CASTNSLNTEAFF. The CDR3 bases are TGTGCCAGCACCAACAGCCTGAACACTGAAGCTTTCTTT.

This clonotype was observed many times. The V gene is TRBV4-3, the J gene TRBJ1-1; no firm D call. CDR3 length: 15 amino acids. Germline V gene lookup returns CDR1 LGHNA and CDR2 YSLEER. The V end was cut by 0 bases, the J end by 0 bases, with 8 bases between. The CDR3 nucleotides read TGCGCCAGCAGCCAAGAACGTGGCCTGAACACTGAAGCTTTCTTT. Its protein is CASSQERGLNTEAFF.

This clonotype occurred many times. The J gene is TRBJ2-3, the V gene TRBV5-1; no clear D. The CDR3 loop spans 15 amino acids. Trimming cost V 4 bases and J 0 bases, with 12 bases left between them. The V gene's germline CDR1 is SGHRS and CDR2 YFSETQ. CDR3 nucleotides: TGCGCCAGCAGCATACTACGTGGTAGCACAGATACGCAGTATTTT. Translation gives CASSILRGSTDTQYF.

In this sample, this clonotype turned up many times. The chain uses TRBV10-3 and TRBJ2-3; TRBD2 matches 12 bases. Germline assignment: CDR1 ENHRY and CDR2 SYGVKD. The V gene end was trimmed by 6 bases and the J gene end by 4 bases; junction bases not matched to a gene: 5. The CDR3 is 15 residues long. The CDR3 region is CAIRAGTSGSDTQYF. Here the CDR3 DNA reads TGTGCCATCAGAGCCGGGACTAGCGGGTCAGATACGCAGTATTTT.

The sample holds a few counts of this clonotype. This chain connects TRBV5-1 to TRBJ1-2; 10 bases map to TRBD1. This CDR3 is 13 amino acids long. Trimming cost V 5 bases and J 5 bases; bases outside gene matches: 3. The germline gives CDR1 SGHRS, CDR2 YFSETQ. In nucleotides, the CDR3 is TGCGCCAGCAGTCCGGGACAGGGGTATGGCTACACCTTC. Residues: CASSPGQGYGYTF.

The chain joins TRBV9 to TRBJ1-2; possibly TRBD1 for D (6 bases). This CDR3 has 15 residues. CDR1 SGDLS and CDR2 YYNGEE come from the germline V gene. V dropped 0 bases and J dropped 4 bases, with 13 bases sitting between them. The CDR3 coding sequence is TGTGCCAGCAGCGTAGCTTCAGGGGCCGGCTATGGCTACACCTTC. This sequence encodes CASSVASGAGYGYTF.

This clonotype was counted a few times. The chain links TRBV27 to TRBJ1-1; D gene uncertain. Per germline, CDR1 MNHEY and CDR2 SMNVEV (reference sequence). The CDR3 has 14 amino acids. Trimming removed 4 bases from V and 3 bases from J, with 12 bases in between. The CDR3 bases are TGTGCCAGCAGTTCCCGACGAGGCTACACTGAAGCTTTCTTT. It yields the protein CASSSRRGYTEAFF.